Detailed here is one TCR beta chain. This sample stems from a study of blood T cell repertoires in COVID-19. Under the authors' procedure: Reference gene primer amplification gave estimated nucleated cell counts. The method was immunoSEQ multiplex PCR; TCRdb's version includes in-frame clones alone and lacks a portion of them. Clone size and the V and J calls come from that table; the DNA yielded D and trimming. This sample yields about 270,000 clones, of which 88% are seen a single time; approximately 1.2% belongs to the top ten. This CDR3 has 14 residues. Looked up from germline, CDR1 is GTSNPN and CDR2 is SVGIG (reference sequence). J lost 8 bases, V lost 2 bases, and 7 bases had no gene match.

This receptor was identified in a woman between 35 and 50 years old with acute COVID-19. The rearrangement uses TRBV30 and TRBJ1-4; TRBD1 matches 8 bases. The source material was PBMCs or T cells enriched from blood (not recorded which). CDR3 nucleotides: TGTGCCTGGAGTATGACAGGGGTCGGGGAAAAACTGTTTTTT. This encodes CAWSMTGVGEKLFF. Looking up the rest from reference TRBV30 and TRBJ1-4 gives the full variable domain: SQTIHQWPATLVQPVGSPLSLECTVEGTSNPNLYWYRQAAGRGLQLLFYSVGIGQISSEVPQNLSASRPQDRQFILSSKKLLLSDSGFYLCAWSMTGVGEKLFFGSGTQLSVL.